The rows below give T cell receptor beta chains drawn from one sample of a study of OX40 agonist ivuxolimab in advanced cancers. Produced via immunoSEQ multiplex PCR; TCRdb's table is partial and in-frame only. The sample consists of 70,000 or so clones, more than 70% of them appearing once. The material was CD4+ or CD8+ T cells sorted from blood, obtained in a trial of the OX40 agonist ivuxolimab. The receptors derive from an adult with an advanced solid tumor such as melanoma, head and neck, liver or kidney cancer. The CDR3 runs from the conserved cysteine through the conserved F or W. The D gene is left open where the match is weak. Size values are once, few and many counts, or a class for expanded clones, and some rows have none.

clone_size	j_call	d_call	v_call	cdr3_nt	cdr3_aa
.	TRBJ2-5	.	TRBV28	TGTGCCAGCAGTTTAGCTGGGACTGGCAAGAGGCTGGGGACCCAGTACTTC	CASSLAGTGKRLGTQYF
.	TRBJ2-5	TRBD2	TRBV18	TGTGCCAGCTCACCCAAGGCGGGGGGGTACGAAGAGACCCAGTACTTC	CASSPKAGGYEETQYF
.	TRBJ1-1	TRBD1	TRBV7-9	TGTGCCAGCAGCTTAAGGGGGACAGGGGGCTTGACTGAAGCTTTCTTT	CASSLRGTGGLTEAFF
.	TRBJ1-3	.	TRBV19	TGTGCCAGTAGTCGCCTCCATTCCTCTGGAAACACCATATATTTT	CASSRLHSSGNTIYF
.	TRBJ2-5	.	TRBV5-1	TGCGCCAGCTCCCGGCCCACCGAGACCCAGTACTTC	CASSRPTETQYF
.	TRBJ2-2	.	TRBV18	TGTGCCAGCTCACTGGGAGGAGACGGGAACACCGGGGAGCTGTTTTTT	CASSLGGDGNTGELFF
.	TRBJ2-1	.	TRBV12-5	TGTGCTAGTGGTTCGGGCGGATCCTACAATGAGCAGTTCTTC	CASGSGGSYNEQFF
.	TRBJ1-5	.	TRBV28	TGTGCCAGCAGTTTTTCCGCGCCTAGCAATCAGCCCCAGCATTTT	CASSFSAPSNQPQHF
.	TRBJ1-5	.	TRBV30	TGTGCCTGGAGTGTTCCAAACCGGGGAGCTAATCAGCCCCAGCATTTT	CAWSVPNRGANQPQHF
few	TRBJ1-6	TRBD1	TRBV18	TGTGCCAGCACGACAGGGGGCGAGGGTTCACCCCTCCACTTT	CASTTGGEGSPLHF
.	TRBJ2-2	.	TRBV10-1	TGCGCCAGCAATCCCTCTAGCACCGGGGAGCTGTTTTTT	CASNPSSTGELFF
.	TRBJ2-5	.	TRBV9	TGTGCCAGCAGCGAAGGGGGAACAGCCTACCAAGAGACCCAGTACTTC	CASSEGGTAYQETQYF
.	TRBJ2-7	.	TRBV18	TGTGCCAGCTCACCACCCATGTTGTACGAGCAGTACTTC	CASSPPMLYEQYF
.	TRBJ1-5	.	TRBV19	TGTGCCAGTAAGCAGGGTGGGGTGGGCAATCAGCCCCAGCATTTT	CASKQGGVGNQPQHF
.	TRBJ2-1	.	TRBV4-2	TGTGCCAGCAGCCAAGCGTCAATATTGAGAGACAATGAGCAGTTCTTC	CASSQASILRDNEQFF
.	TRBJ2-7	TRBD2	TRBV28	TGTGCCAGCAGTTCTCCCGGGACTAGCTACGAGCAGTACTTC	CASSSPGTSYEQYF
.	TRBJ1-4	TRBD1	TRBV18	TGTGCCAGCTCATTTGCCGGGACAGGGGGCGCAGAACTGTTTTTT	CASSFAGTGGAELFF
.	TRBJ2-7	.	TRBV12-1	TGTGCCAGCAGCTTAACAGGCCCCTACGAGCAGTACTTC	CASSLTGPYEQYF
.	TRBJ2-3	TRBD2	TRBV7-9	TGTGCCAGCAGAATGACTAGCGGGGGGGTAAATACGCAGTATTTT	CASRMTSGGVNTQYF
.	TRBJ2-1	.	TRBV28	TGTGCCAGCAGTCCCCGTGGGATAGGACCCCGATCTGTTGAGCAGTTCTTC	CASSPRGIGPRSVEQFF
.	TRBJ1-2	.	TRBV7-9	TGTGCCAGCAGCTTAGCAGCCTTCGAAGGTAGTGGCTACACCTTC	CASSLAAFEGSGYTF
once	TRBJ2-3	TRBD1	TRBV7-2	TGTGCCAGCAGCAAATCGACAGGGTTCACAGATACGCAGTATTTT	CASSKSTGFTDTQYF
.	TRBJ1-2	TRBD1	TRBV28	TGTGCCAGCAGTACCACCCCGGGACAGGGAAGCGATGGCTACACCTTC	CASSTTPGQGSDGYTF
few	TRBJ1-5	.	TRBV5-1	TGCGCCAGCAGCACGGAAGGGGGCAATCAGCCCCAGCATTTT	CASSTEGGNQPQHF
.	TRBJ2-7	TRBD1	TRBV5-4	TGTGCCAGCAGCTATCCGGGACAGAGAGCTACCTACGAGCAGTACTTC	CASSYPGQRATYEQYF
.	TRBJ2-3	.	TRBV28	TGTGCCAGCAGTCTGCGGGTAATCGGGGTAGATACGCAGTATTTT	CASSLRVIGVDTQYF
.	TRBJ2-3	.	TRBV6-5	TGTGCCAGCACTCAACTAAGCGGAACCACAGATACGCAGTATTTT	CASTQLSGTTDTQYF
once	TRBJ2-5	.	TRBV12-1	TGTGCCAGCAGCTTACGGGCGGGACTGGAGACCCAGTACTTC	CASSLRAGLETQYF
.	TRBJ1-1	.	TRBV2	TGTGCCAGCAGTGTGTGGAGTTCGGTGAACACTGAAGCTTTCTTT	CASSVWSSVNTEAFF
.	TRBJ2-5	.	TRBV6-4	TGTGCCAGCAGTGCTCGTGGGGGGGAGACCCAGTACTTC	CASSARGGETQYF
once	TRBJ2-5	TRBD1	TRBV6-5	TGTGCCAGCAGTTTCCCAGGGGGCTCGGAGACCCAGTACTTC	CASSFPGGSETQYF
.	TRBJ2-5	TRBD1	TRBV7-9	TGTGCCAGCAGCCTGGACAGGGGGGAAGGGACCCAGTACTTC	CASSLDRGEGTQYF
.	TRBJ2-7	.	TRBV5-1	TGCGCCAGCAGCTTGGAAGGCTACTCCTACGAGCAGTACTTC	CASSLEGYSYEQYF
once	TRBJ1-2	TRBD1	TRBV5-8	TGTGCCAGCAGCTTGGCCTTGGACAGGGGCTATGGCTACACCTTC	CASSLALDRGYGYTF
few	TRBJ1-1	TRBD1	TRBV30	TGTGCCTGTGCGACAGGGTCCACTGAAGCTTTCTTT	CACATGSTEAFF
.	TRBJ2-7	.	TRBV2	TGTGCCAGCAGTAAGGGGTGGTACGAGCAGTACTTC	CASSKGWYEQYF
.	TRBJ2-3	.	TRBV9	TGTGCCAGCAGCGTAGGGGGCACGGGACCAACAGATACGCAGTATTTT	CASSVGGTGPTDTQYF
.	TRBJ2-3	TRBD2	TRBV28	TGTGCCAGCAGTTCGGGGGGTAGCACAGATACGCAGTATTTT	CASSSGGSTDTQYF
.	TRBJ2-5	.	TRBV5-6	TGTGCCAGCAGCTTATTGGGAACCCAGGAGACCCAGTACTTC	CASSLLGTQETQYF
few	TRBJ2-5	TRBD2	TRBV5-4	TGTGCCAGCAGCCGGACTAGCGGGAGGGAAGAGACCCAGTACTTC	CASSRTSGREETQYF
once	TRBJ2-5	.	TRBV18	TGTGCCAGCTCACCCTTGGGGGGAAATGGACAAGAGACCCAGTACTTC	CASSPLGGNGQETQYF
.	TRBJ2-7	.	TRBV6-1	TGTGCCAGCAGTAGAGGGTTCTCCTACGAGCAGTACTTC	CASSRGFSYEQYF
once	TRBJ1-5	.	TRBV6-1	TGTGCCACCTACAGTAAGGGGATGAGTCAGCCCCAGCATTTT	CATYSKGMSQPQHF
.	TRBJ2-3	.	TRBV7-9	TGTGCCAGCTCGTCCGTTCGGGATACGCAGTATTTT	CASSSVRDTQYF
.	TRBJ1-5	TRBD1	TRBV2	TGTGCCAGCAGTAGACAGGGGGCCCAAACTCAGCCCCAGCATTTT	CASSRQGAQTQPQHF